This T cell receptor beta chain was retrieved from a study of OX40 agonist ivuxolimab in advanced cancers. The protocol was immunoSEQ multiplex PCR, while the TCRdb copy is restricted to in-frame clones and leaves out a portion. Here the sample spans about 58,000 clones, 86% being singletons. From germline, CDR1 is ENHRY and CDR2 SYGVKD. The CDR3 consists of 14 residues. The ends lost 11 bases at V and 1 base at J; junction bases unmatched: 3. This material consisted of CD4+ or CD8+ T cells sorted from blood, taken in a trial of the OX40 agonist ivuxolimab. This sequence was found in an adult with an advanced solid tumor such as melanoma, head and neck, liver or kidney cancer. This rearrangement joins TRBV10-3 to TRBJ1-4; 11 nucleotides agree with TRBD1. The CDR3 nucleotides read TGTGCCGTGGGGACAGGGGGAACTAATGAAAAACTGTTTTTT. Protein product: CAVGTGGTNEKLFF.